This T cell receptor (beta chain) was obtained from a study of cytomegalovirus exposure and HLA in healthy donors. About this clone: Its matching antigen is unknown.

The PCR contained 60 Vbeta and 13 Jbeta primers. Sequenced by immunoSEQ multiplex PCR; TCRdb stores in-frame clones only, minus some. The sample records approximately 160,000 clones, 76% being singletons. The CDR3 contains 11 residues. The junction had 2 bases not matched to a gene; V was cut back by 3 bases and J by 7 bases. Per the germline V gene, CDR1 is GTSNPN and CDR2 is SVGIG (reference sequence). Study-level results: Per a later analysis, HLA-associated TCR beta chains showed more clonal expansion than other, equally common TCR beta chains. Altogether, 160 or so TCR beta chains were recorded as cytomegalovirus-associated. In vitro checks showed that three CMV-associated chains really do target CMV antigens.

The chain recombines TRBV30 with TRBJ1-1; 7 positions agree with TRBD1. The material sequenced was PBMCs. The receptor comes from a female donor in good health and CMV-seronegative. CDR3 coding DNA: TGTGCCTGGAGGGGGACAGTTGAAGCTTTCTTT. This translates into CAWRGTVEAFF.